This TCR beta chain was identified in a study of naive and memory T cell subsets. Study outcomes and limitations: Expression changes during T cell differentiation may affect RNA-based TCR counts.

As for this clonotype: Antigen unknown.

Two oligonucleotides, mixed equimolar, formed the beta constant-region primer covering TRBC1 and TRBC2. A 12-nucleotide UMI and the SP2 primer were added to the cDNA 3' end by oligonucleotide ligation. TCRdb reprocessed the UMI-ligation and nested PCR reads via MiXCR and lists one record per CDR3 protein. The sample yields about 90,000 distinct CDR3 sequences, roughly 7.3% seen once. V lost 1 base and J lost 5, with 11 bases in between. This CDR3 is built from 13 residues. CDR1 DFQATT and CDR2 SNEGSKA come from the germline V gene (reference sequence). The chain carries TRBV20-1 and TRBJ2-5; the D gene is possibly TRBD2 (5 bases). Specimen: central memory CD4+ T cells from blood. This clonotype was sampled from a human donor in good health. The CDR3 is CSARAGSRETQYF. As DNA, the CDR3 is TGCAGTGCTAGAGCGGGATCACGGGAGACCCAGTACTTC.